These T cell receptor beta chains were read from a single sample in a study of cytomegalovirus exposure and HLA in healthy donors. The assay was immunoSEQ multiplex PCR, and TCRdb's table has in-frame clones only and misses some. The sample carries 150,000 to 200,000 clones, over 60% recorded once. Input material: PBMCs. All receptors derive from a girl under 18 in good health and CMV-seronegative. Both conserved end residues are part of each CDR3. D genes are given only for firm matches. Clone size is shown for a subset of rows, as once, few, many or a class of expanded clone.

D gene	J gene	V gene	clone size	CDR3 protein	CDR3 DNA
.	TRBJ2-3	TRBV7-9	.	CASSVPESADTQYF	TGTGCCAGCAGCGTTCCCGAGTCGGCAGATACGCAGTATTTT
.	TRBJ1-2	TRBV9	.	CASSVGSYGYTF	TGTGCCAGCAGCGTAGGGAGTTATGGCTACACCTTC
.	TRBJ2-3	TRBV6-1	.	CASSEGLGADTQYF	TGTGCCAGCAGTGAAGGCCTCGGGGCAGATACGCAGTATTTT
TRBD2	TRBJ2-7	TRBV9	few	CASSGTRGGDEQYF	TGTGCCAGCAGCGGGACTAGGGGTGGGGACGAGCAGTACTTC
.	TRBJ2-1	TRBV7-3	.	CASSPPNGEAEQFF	TGTGCCAGCAGCCCGCCAAACGGGGAAGCAGAGCAGTTCTTC
.	TRBJ2-3	TRBV5-1	.	CASSSTVTITDTQYF	TGCGCCAGCAGCTCAACAGTGACCATCACAGATACGCAGTATTTT
TRBD1	TRBJ2-5	TRBV5-1	few	CASSLGQGQETQYF	TGCGCCAGCAGCTTGGGACAGGGGCAAGAGACCCAGTACTTC
TRBD1	TRBJ1-5	TRBV27	.	CASSLNPWTGPNQPQHF	TGTGCCAGCAGTTTAAATCCCTGGACAGGCCCCAATCAGCCCCAGCATTTT
TRBD1	TRBJ2-7	TRBV19	few	CASELGTGGSYEQYF	TGTGCCAGCGAACTAGGGACAGGGGGGTCCTACGAGCAGTACTTC
.	TRBJ1-5	TRBV15	.	CATSPVTGHQPQHF	TGTGCCACCAGCCCCGTAACCGGTCATCAGCCCCAGCATTTT
.	TRBJ2-5	TRBV5-1	.	CASSFDWETQYF	TGCGCCAGCAGCTTCGACTGGGAGACCCAGTACTTC
.	TRBJ2-6	TRBV29-1	.	CSVVSYLSLGANVLTF	TGCAGCGTTGTGTCCTACCTCTCTCTGGGGGCCAACGTCCTGACTTTC
.	TRBJ1-2	TRBV27	.	CASSLSNRVGYTF	TGTGCCAGCAGTTTATCGAACAGGGTGGGCTACACCTTC
TRBD1	TRBJ1-1	TRBV30	.	CAWSPGGVTEAFF	TGTGCCTGGAGTCCAGGGGGAGTCACTGAAGCTTTCTTT
.	TRBJ2-7	TRBV15	.	CATSRTTGREQYF	TGTGCCACCAGCAGAACCACAGGTAGGGAGCAGTACTTC
.	TRBJ2-7	TRBV7-8	.	CASSHRASNYEQYF	TGTGCCAGCAGCCACAGGGCGTCGAACTACGAGCAGTACTTC
TRBD1	TRBJ1-1	TRBV10-1	few	CASSAGGNTEAFF	TGCGCCAGCAGTGCAGGGGGGAACACTGAAGCTTTCTTT
.	TRBJ1-5	TRBV28	.	CASSPIYSNQPQHF	TGTGCCAGCAGTCCAATCTATAGCAATCAGCCCCAGCATTTT
.	TRBJ1-5	TRBV30	.	CAWRGGTGTTYSNQPQHF	TGTGCCTGGAGGGGGGGTACCGGGACGACTTATAGCAATCAGCCCCAGCATTTT
.	TRBJ1-1	TRBV30	.	CTANTEAFF	TGTACAGCGAACACTGAAGCTTTCTTT
TRBD2	TRBJ2-1	TRBV6-4	.	CASSDGRGGPNEQFF	TGTGCCAGCAGTGACGGTCGCGGGGGGCCAAATGAGCAGTTCTTC
.	TRBJ2-1	TRBV6-1	.	CASRGYNEQFF	TGTGCCAGCCGGGGCTACAATGAGCAGTTCTTC
.	TRBJ2-6	TRBV30	.	CATYDRSGANVLTF	TGTGCCACTTACGATCGCTCTGGGGCCAACGTCCTGACTTTC
TRBD2	TRBJ2-5	TRBV19	.	CASSMRLAVQETQYF	TGTGCCAGTAGTATGCGACTAGCGGTCCAAGAGACCCAGTACTTC
TRBD1	TRBJ2-2	TRBV5-4	.	CASSQRQGLTGELFF	TGTGCCAGCAGCCAAAGACAGGGATTGACGGGGGAGCTGTTTTTT
.	TRBJ2-3	TRBV9	.	CASSVAAGSDTQYF	TGTGCCAGCAGCGTAGCGGCAGGGTCGGATACGCAGTATTTT
.	TRBJ2-7	TRBV29-1	.	CSVELGQVNSYEQYF	TGCAGCGTTGAATTGGGCCAGGTTAACTCCTACGAGCAGTACTTC
.	TRBJ2-7	TRBV11-2	.	CASSPRTYEQYF	TGTGCCAGCAGCCCCCGTACCTACGAGCAGTACTTC
TRBD1	TRBJ2-7	TRBV18	.	CASSPPTGVEQYF	TGTGCCAGCTCACCACCGACAGGGGTCGAGCAGTACTTC
.	TRBJ1-2	TRBV2	.	CASMGGTIAGYTF	TGTGCCAGCATGGGAGGGACAATAGCGGGCTACACCTTC
TRBD1	TRBJ1-5	TRBV6-1	.	CASRDLGQVSQPQHF	TGTGCCAGCAGGGACCTAGGACAGGTATCCCAGCCCCAGCATTTT
.	TRBJ2-2	TRBV5-1	.	CASSLGGANTGELFF	TGCGCCAGCAGCTTGGGCGGGGCGAACACCGGGGAGCTGTTTTTT
TRBD1	TRBJ2-7	TRBV13	.	CASSKGGTGLYEQYF	TGTGCCAGCAGCAAGGGGGGGACAGGGCTATACGAGCAGTACTTC
TRBD1	TRBJ2-2	TRBV6-1	once	CASSEKRQGSYTGELFF	TGTGCCAGCAGTGAAAAACGACAGGGGTCCTACACCGGGGAGCTGTTTTTT
.	TRBJ1-2	TRBV5-1	few	CASSQGNNYGYTF	TGCGCCAGCTCGCAGGGGAACAACTATGGCTACACCTTC
TRBD1	TRBJ2-7	TRBV7-9	.	CASSLDRRLDEQYF	TGTGCCAGCAGCTTGGACAGGAGGTTAGACGAGCAGTACTTC
.	TRBJ1-6	TRBV30	.	CAWSVNWGRGSPLHF	TGTGCCTGGAGTGTAAATTGGGGCAGGGGTTCACCCCTCCACTTT
.	TRBJ1-5	TRBV19	few	CASSRGVDQPQHF	TGTGCCAGTAGTAGGGGGGTCGATCAGCCCCAGCATTTT
TRBD1	TRBJ1-2	TRBV5-1	.	CASSTPKDRGPLNYGYTF	TGCGCCAGCAGCACACCCAAGGACAGGGGACCGTTAAACTATGGCTACACCTTC
.	TRBJ1-2	TRBV7-8	.	CASSLTDYGYTF	TGTGCCAGCAGCTTAACGGACTATGGCTACACCTTC
TRBD1	TRBJ2-1	TRBV7-2	.	CASSFGRQGNEQFF	TGTGCCAGCAGCTTCGGGCGACAGGGCAATGAGCAGTTCTTC
TRBD2	TRBJ2-6	TRBV6-4	.	CASRGRGNSGANVLTF	TGTGCCAGCAGAGGGAGGGGAAATTCTGGGGCCAACGTCCTGACTTTC
TRBD1	TRBJ2-7	TRBV10-3	.	CAIANQGVEQYF	TGTGCCATCGCTAATCAGGGGGTCGAGCAGTACTTC
TRBD1	TRBJ2-5	TRBV2	.	CASSAGQQETQYF	TGTGCCAGCAGTGCGGGACAGCAAGAGACCCAGTACTTC
.	TRBJ2-2	TRBV10-2	.	CASSENRINRELFF	TGCGCCAGCAGCGAAAACAGGATCAACAGGGAGCTGTTTTTT
TRBD1	TRBJ2-7	TRBV19	.	CASSSRTGNHEQYF	TGTGCCAGTAGTTCAAGGACAGGGAACCACGAGCAGTACTTC